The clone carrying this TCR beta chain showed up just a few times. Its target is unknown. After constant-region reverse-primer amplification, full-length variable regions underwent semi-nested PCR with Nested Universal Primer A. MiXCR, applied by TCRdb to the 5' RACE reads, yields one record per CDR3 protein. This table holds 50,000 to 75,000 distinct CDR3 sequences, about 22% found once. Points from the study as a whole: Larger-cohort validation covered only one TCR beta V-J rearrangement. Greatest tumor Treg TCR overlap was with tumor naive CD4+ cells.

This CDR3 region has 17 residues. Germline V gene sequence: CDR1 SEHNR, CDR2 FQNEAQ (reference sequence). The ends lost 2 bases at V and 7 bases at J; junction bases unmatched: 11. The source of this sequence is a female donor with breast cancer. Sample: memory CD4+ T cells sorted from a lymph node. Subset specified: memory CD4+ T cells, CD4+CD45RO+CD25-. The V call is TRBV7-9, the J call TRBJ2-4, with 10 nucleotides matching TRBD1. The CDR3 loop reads CASSLSYGQGVGNIQYF. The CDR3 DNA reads TGTGCCAGCAGCTTATCATACGGACAGGGGGTGGGGAACATTCAGTACTTC.